The next 19 T cell receptor beta chains were all read from a single sample in a study of OX40 agonist ivuxolimab in advanced cancers. Generated by immunoSEQ multiplex PCR, the TCRdb table keeps only in-frame clones and is missing some. Counted here are some 54,000 clones, approximately 87% occurring once; the ten biggest clones make up 6.5% to 7.5%. Sequences were derived from CD4+ or CD8+ T cells sorted from blood, sampled in a trial of the OX40 agonist ivuxolimab. These receptors all stem from an adult with an advanced solid tumor such as melanoma, head and neck, liver or kidney cancer.

This clone is a singleton in its sample. The gene calls are TRBV19 and TRBJ1-1; TRBD1 might be the D (5 bases). In germline, CDR1 is LNHDA, CDR2 SQIVND (reference sequence). V was pared by 3 bases and J by 5 bases, with 13 bases between. This CDR3 has 14 amino acids. The CDR3 reads CASSIARVRTEAFF. The CDR3 DNA is TGTGCCAGTAGTATTGCCAGGGTGAGGACTGAAGCTTTCTTT.

Written as DNA, the CDR3 is TGTGCCAGCAGTCCTGGTTGGGGGGCGGTTACTGAAAAACTGTTTTTT. It yields the protein CASSPGWGAVTEKLFF. The chain combines TRBV27 with TRBJ1-4; D might be TRBD1 (6 bases). Looked up from germline, CDR1 is MNHEY and CDR2 is SMNVEV (reference sequence). CDR3 size: 16 residues. Trimming shortened V by 5 bases and J by 7 bases, and 20 bases separated the two germline ends.

The V call is TRBV9, the J call TRBJ2-2; D remains unclear. This CDR3 is built from 13 residues. V lost 2 bases and J lost 7, with 9 bases in between. From germline, CDR1 is SGDLS and CDR2 YYNGEE. In DNA, the CDR3 is TGTGCCAGCAGCGTTGTAACAGTCGGGGAGCTGTTTTTT. Translating gives CASSVVTVGELFF.

In its sample, this clone was seen a few times. The V call is TRBV5-1, the J call TRBJ1-6; the match to TRBD1 covers 10 bases. The germline V gene encodes CDR1 SGHRS and CDR2 YFSETQ. The CDR3 totals 16 residues. The junction had 9 bases not matched to a gene; V was cut back by 4 bases and J by 8 bases. The CDR3 region is CASSPRLGTGDSPLHF. CDR3 coding DNA: TGCGCCAGCAGCCCGAGACTCGGGACAGGGGATTCACCCCTCCACTTT.

This clone showed up just once. The chain links TRBV9 to TRBJ2-1, with 14 nucleotides matching TRBD2. The length of the CDR3 is 23 residues. V gave up 1 base and J gave up 0 bases; unmatched junction bases: 18. Germline V gives CDR1 SGDLS, CDR2 YYNGEE. CDR3 region: CASSVSTGLAGAGFGSSYNEQFF. The CDR3 coding sequence is TGTGCCAGCAGCGTATCGACGGGACTAGCGGGGGCCGGGTTCGGTAGCTCCTACAATGAGCAGTTCTTC. The full variable domain, in which reference TRBV9 and TRBJ2-1 provide the parts outside the CDR3, is DSGVTQTPKHLITATGQRVTLRCSPRSGDLSVYWYQQSLDQGLQFLIQYYNGEERAKGNILERFSAQQFPDLHSELNLSSLELGDSALYFCASSVSTGLAGAGFGSSYNEQFFGPGTRLTVL.

The chain carries TRBV27 and TRBJ1-5; possible D gene TRBD1, 6 bases. In germline, CDR1 is MNHEY, CDR2 SMNVEV (reference sequence). V was pared by 5 bases and J by 5 bases, with 13 bases between. This CDR3 has 14 amino acids. CDR3 coding DNA: TGTGCCAGCAGTCCCCGGACAGCTTATCAGCCCCAGCATTTT. Its protein product is CASSPRTAYQPQHF.

V is TRBV5-1 and J is TRBJ1-1; TRBD1 is a possible D gene (5 bases). Germline V gene data show CDR1 as SGHRS and CDR2 as YFSETQ. V was pared by 4 bases and J by 3 bases, with 13 bases between. This CDR3 has 14 residues. CDR3 bases: TGCGCCAGCAGCCCTTCGGGAGGGGACACTGAAGCTTTCTTT. Translated, it gives CASSPSGGDTEAFF. The full variable domain, in which reference TRBV5-1 and TRBJ1-1 provide the parts outside the CDR3, is KAGVTQTPRYLIKTRGQQVTLSCSPISGHRSVSWYQQTPGQGLQFLFEYFSETQRNKGNFPGRFSGRQFSNSRSEMNVSTLELGDSALYLCASSPSGGDTEAFFGQGTRLTVV.

This rearrangement joins TRBV7-8 to TRBJ1-3; 10 bases are shared with TRBD1. In germline, CDR1 is SGHVS, CDR2 FQNEAQ. Losses at the gene ends were 5 bases for V and 1 base for J; bases not matched to a gene: 14. The CDR3 is 19 residues long. For the CDR3, the DNA is TGTGCCAGCAGCCGCCCAAGGGGACAGGGGTTGAGATCTGGAAACACCATATATTTT. It translates to CASSRPRGQGLRSGNTIYF.

CDR3 sequence reads: CASSEGGHRSGANVLTF. The CDR3 DNA sequence: TGTGCCAGCAGTGAAGGGGGACACCGCTCTGGGGCCAACGTCCTGACTTTC. The chain employs TRBV6-1 and TRBJ2-6, with D perhaps TRBD1 (6 bases). This CDR3 spans 17 amino acids. From germline, CDR1 is MNHNS and CDR2 SASEGT. The V end was cut by 1 base, the J end by 0 bases, with 10 bases between.

V gene TRBV30 combines with J gene TRBJ1-1; D call uncertain. From germline, CDR1 is GTSNPN and CDR2 SVGIG (reference sequence). CDR3 length: 15 amino acids. Trimming removed 2 bases from V and 2 bases from J, with 15 bases in between. In nucleotides, the CDR3 is TGTGCCTGGAGTAACTTCGGGCAGACCAACACTGAAGCTTTCTTT. Its protein product is CAWSNFGQTNTEAFF.

The genes are TRBV28 and TRBJ2-2, with TRBD2 matching 7 bases. This CDR3 contains 17 residues. Per the germline V gene, CDR1 is MDHEN and CDR2 is SYDVKM. V was pared by 3 bases and J by 1 base, with 8 bases of the junction left unmatched. The CDR3 DNA reads TGTGCCAGCAGTTTCGTGGGCGGGGGTATGAACACCGGGGAGCTGTTTTTT. Amino acid sequence: CASSFVGGGMNTGELFF. The whole variable domain, remainder taken from reference TRBV28 and TRBJ2-2, is DVKVTQSSRYLVKRTGEKVFLECVQDMDHENMFWYRQDPGLGLRLIYFSYDVKMKEKGDIPEGYSVSREKKERFSLILESASTNQTSMYLCASSFVGGGMNTGELFFGEGSRLTVL.

The J gene is TRBJ2-2, the V gene TRBV7-7; D ambiguous. Trimming removed 3 bases at V and 3 bases at J, with 5 bases between. There are 13 residues in the CDR3. Germline V gives CDR1 SSHAT, CDR2 FNYEAQ (reference sequence). In DNA form, the CDR3 reads TGTGCCAGCAGCTTGGGCGACACCGGGGAGCTGTTTTTT. Its translation: CASSLGDTGELFF.

The chain carries TRBV10-2 and TRBJ2-3, with TRBD1 as a possible D gene (6 bases). Germline lookup yields CDR1 WSHSY and CDR2 SAAADI. The CDR3 totals 15 residues. V gave up 3 bases and J gave up 2 bases, with 12 bases separating them. Here the CDR3 reads CASSDPTGPTDTQYF. CDR3 sequence (DNA): TGCGCCAGCAGTGACCCGACAGGACCCACAGATACGCAGTATTTT.

The J gene is TRBJ2-2, the V gene TRBV12-2. TRBV12-2 is termed a pseudogene. The CDR3 is 12 amino acids. CDR3 residues: CASRLRIGELFF. DNA of the CDR3: TGTGCAAGTCGCTTAAGAATCGGGGAGCTGTTTTTT.

The J gene is TRBJ2-1, the V gene TRBV7-3; no firm D call. The CDR3 is made up of 13 amino acids. Germline CDR1 is SGHTA and CDR2 is FQGTGA. Trimming shortened V by 3 bases and J by 4 bases, and 7 bases separated the two germline ends. The CDR3 DNA is TGTGCCAGCAGCTTCGGCAGGTACAATGAGCAGTTCTTC. The encoded protein is CASSFGRYNEQFF.

The V and J genes are TRBV5-6 and TRBJ2-5; D is possibly TRBD2 (6 bases). V was shortened by 4 bases and J by 1 base, with 11 bases between the two germline ends. From germline, CDR1 is SGHDT and CDR2 YYEEEE. This CDR3 is built from 14 residues. The CDR3 DNA reads as TGTGCCAGCAGCCTACCGGGGGTCCAAGAGACCCAGTACTTC. It translates to CASSLPGVQETQYF.

The chain carries TRBV30 and TRBJ2-3; D possibly corresponds to TRBD1 (6 bases). The CDR3 extends over 21 amino acids. V was cut by 3 bases and J by 3 bases, with 34 bases left in between. Per germline, CDR1 GTSNPN and CDR2 SVGIG (reference sequence). CDR3 bases: TGTGCCTGGAGCCAAATCCTAGGACAGAGAATTACGAAGAGGGGAACAGATACGCAGTATTTT. Residues: CAWSQILGQRITKRGTDTQYF.

This sequence joins TRBV5-1 and TRBJ1-4; no clear D. The CDR3 loop spans 16 amino acids. From germline, CDR1 is SGHRS and CDR2 YFSETQ. V was shortened by 5 bases and J by 0 bases, with 14 bases between the two germline ends. The CDR3 coding sequence is TGCGCCAGCAGTGGGTCCGGGCGTACAACTAATGAAAAACTGTTTTTT. Its protein product is CASSGSGRTTNEKLFF.

CDR3 coding DNA: TGCAGCGTTGAACGGGACAGTTACGAGCAGTACTTC. Its translation: CSVERDSYEQYF. The rearrangement joins TRBV29-1 to TRBJ2-7; TRBD1 matches 7 bases. Germline-derived CDR1 and CDR2 are SQVTM and ANQGSEA. CDR3 length: 12 amino acids. Germline trimming cut 2 bases from V and 4 bases from J; bases unmatched to any gene: 2.